This TCR beta chain was documented in a study of cytomegalovirus exposure and HLA in healthy donors. The PCR ran on 60 Vbeta and 13 Jbeta primers. The protocol was immunoSEQ multiplex PCR, while the TCRdb copy is restricted to in-frame clones and leaves out a portion. The sample consists of under 200,000 clones, about 80% of them appearing once. Germline V gene lookup returns CDR1 SNHLY and CDR2 FYNNEI. V was pared by 0 bases and J by 7 bases, with 19 bases between. The length of the CDR3 is 17 residues. Sequencing was performed on PBMCs. The J gene is TRBJ2-1, the V gene TRBV2; D is possibly TRBD2 (5 bases). This TCR came from a man in his 60s in good health and CMV-seronegative. This chain's CDR3 is CASSEALHPIWENEQFF. DNA of the CDR3: TGTGCCAGCAGTGAAGCGCTTCATCCCATTTGGGAGAATGAGCAGTTCTTC.